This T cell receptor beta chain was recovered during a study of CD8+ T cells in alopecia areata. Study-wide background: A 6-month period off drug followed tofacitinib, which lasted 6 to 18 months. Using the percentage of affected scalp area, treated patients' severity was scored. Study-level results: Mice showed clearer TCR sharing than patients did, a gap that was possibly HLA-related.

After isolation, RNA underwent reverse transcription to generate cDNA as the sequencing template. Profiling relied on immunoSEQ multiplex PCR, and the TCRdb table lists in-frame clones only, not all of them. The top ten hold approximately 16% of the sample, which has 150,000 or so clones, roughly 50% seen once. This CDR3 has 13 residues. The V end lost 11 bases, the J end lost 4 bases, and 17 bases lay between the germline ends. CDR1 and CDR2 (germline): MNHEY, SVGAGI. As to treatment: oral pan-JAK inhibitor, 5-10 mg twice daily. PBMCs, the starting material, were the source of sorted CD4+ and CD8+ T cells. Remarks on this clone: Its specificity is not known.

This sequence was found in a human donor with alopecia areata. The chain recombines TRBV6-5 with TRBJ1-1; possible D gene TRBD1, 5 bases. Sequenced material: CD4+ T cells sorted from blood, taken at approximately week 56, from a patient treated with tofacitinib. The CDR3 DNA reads TGTGCCGTCGGTGGGGGAGTCGGCACTGAAGCTTTCTTT. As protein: CAVGGGVGTEAFF.